What follows is one TCR beta chain and its context. This sample's time point: pre-treatment sample, taken before nivolumab and TIL therapy. The immunoSEQ assay was v3. TCRdb's copy holds only in-frame clones and misses some; the assay was immunoSEQ multiplex PCR. The sample has 25,000 to 35,000 clones; about 70% are singletons. The data stem from a study of TIL therapy for anti-PD-1-resistant metastatic lung cancer. The TCR comes from a woman aged 30-79 years with non-small cell lung cancer. Sample: blood, taken at baseline.

Here the CDR3 reads CASSESGTLSYEQYF. CDR3 coding DNA: TGTGCCAGCAGTGAATCAGGGACTCTTTCCTACGAGCAGTACTTC. The chain is built from TRBV25-1 and TRBJ2-7; D possibly corresponds to TRBD2 (6 bases). The V gene lost 1 base and the J gene lost 1 base, with 11 bases spanning the gap. Per germline, CDR1 MGHDK and CDR2 SYGVNS. The CDR3 covers 15 residues.